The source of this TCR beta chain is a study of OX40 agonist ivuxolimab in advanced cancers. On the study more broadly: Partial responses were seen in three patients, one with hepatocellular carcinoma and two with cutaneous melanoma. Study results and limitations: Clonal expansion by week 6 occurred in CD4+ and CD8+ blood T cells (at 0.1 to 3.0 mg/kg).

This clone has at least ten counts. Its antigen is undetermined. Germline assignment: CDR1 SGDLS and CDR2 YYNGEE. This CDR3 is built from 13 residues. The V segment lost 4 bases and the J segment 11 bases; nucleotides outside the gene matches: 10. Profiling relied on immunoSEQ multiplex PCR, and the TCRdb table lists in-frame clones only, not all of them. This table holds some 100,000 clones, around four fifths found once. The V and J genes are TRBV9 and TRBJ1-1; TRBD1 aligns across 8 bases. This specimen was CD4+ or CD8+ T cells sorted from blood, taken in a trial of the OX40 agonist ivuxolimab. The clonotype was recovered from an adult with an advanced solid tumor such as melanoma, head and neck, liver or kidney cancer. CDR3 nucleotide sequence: TGTGCCAGCAGCCCACAAATACAGGGGGAGGCTTTCTTT. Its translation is CASSPQIQGEAFF.